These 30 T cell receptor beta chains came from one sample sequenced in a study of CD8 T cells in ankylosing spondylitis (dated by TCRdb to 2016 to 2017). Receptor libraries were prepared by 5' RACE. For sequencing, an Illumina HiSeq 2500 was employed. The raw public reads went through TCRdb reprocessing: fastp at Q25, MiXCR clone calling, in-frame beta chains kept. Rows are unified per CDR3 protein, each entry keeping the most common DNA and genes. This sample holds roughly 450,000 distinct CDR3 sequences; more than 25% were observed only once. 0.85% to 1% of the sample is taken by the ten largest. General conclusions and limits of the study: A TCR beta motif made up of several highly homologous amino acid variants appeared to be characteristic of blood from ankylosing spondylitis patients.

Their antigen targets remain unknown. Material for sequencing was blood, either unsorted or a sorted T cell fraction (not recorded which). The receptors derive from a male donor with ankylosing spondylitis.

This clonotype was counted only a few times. The CDR3, as DNA: TGCGCCAGCAGCCCTACACCGGGAGCATACGAGCAGTACTTC. Protein: CASSPTPGAYEQYF. The rearrangement links TRBV4-1 to TRBJ2-7; D is possibly TRBD2 (6 bases). V shed 4 bases and J shed 4 bases, with 14 bases lying between them. CDR3 length: 14 amino acids. Germline CDR1 reads MGHRA; CDR2 reads YSYEKL.

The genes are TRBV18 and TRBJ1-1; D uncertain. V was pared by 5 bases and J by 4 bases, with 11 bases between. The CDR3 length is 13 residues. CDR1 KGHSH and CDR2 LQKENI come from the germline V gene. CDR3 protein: CASSETEFTEAFF. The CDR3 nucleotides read TGTGCCAGCTCAGAGACGGAATTCACTGAAGCTTTCTTT.

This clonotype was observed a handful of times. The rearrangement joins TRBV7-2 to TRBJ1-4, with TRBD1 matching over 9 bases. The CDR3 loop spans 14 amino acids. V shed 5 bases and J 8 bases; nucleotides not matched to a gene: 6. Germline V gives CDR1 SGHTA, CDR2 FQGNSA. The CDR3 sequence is CASSQGQGAEKLFF. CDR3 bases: TGTGCCAGCAGCCAGGGACAGGGAGCGGAAAAACTGTTTTTT.

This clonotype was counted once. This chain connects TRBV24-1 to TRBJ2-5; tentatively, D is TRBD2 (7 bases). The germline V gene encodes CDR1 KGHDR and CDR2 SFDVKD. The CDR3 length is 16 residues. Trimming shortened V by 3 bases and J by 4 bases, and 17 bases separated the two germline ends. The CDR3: CATSDGGGGSRETQYF. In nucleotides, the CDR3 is TGTGCCACCAGTGATGGGGGGGGCGGGAGCCGAGAGACCCAGTACTTC.

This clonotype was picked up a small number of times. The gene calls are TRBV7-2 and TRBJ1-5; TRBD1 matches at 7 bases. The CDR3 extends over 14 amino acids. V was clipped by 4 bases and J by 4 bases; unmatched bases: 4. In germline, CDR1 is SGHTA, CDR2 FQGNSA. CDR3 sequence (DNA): TGTGCCAGCAGCTGGACAGGAGCTAATCAGCCCCAGCATTTT. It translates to CASSWTGANQPQHF.

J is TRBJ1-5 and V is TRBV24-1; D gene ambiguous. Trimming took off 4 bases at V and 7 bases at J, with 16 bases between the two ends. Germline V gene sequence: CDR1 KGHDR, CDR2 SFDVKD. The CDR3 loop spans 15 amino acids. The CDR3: CATSDSTRSWQPQHF. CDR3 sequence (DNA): TGTGCCACCAGTGACTCGACCCGGAGTTGGCAGCCCCAGCATTTT.

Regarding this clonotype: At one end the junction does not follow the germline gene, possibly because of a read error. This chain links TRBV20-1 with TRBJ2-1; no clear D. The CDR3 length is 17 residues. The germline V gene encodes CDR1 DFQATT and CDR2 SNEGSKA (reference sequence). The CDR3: CCARPSVRQVSYNEQFF. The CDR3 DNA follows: TGCTGTGCTAGGCCCTCAGTTCGTCAGGTATCCTACAATGAGCAGTTCTTC.

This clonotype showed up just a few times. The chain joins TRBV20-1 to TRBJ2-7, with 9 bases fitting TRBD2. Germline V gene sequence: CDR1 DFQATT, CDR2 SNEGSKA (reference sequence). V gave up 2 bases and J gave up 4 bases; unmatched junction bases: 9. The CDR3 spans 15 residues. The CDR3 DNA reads TGCAGTGCTAGAAAGTTGGGACTAGCTGGATACGAGCAGTACGTC. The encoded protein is CSARKLGLAGYEQYV.

This CDR3 reads CSAPGAGDYNEQFF. The CDR3 bases are TGCAGTGCTCCGGGGGCGGGGGACTACAATGAGCAGTTCTTC. The chain combines TRBV20-1 with TRBJ2-1, with a weak D call TRBD2 (7 bases). This CDR3 has 14 residues. Per the germline V gene, CDR1 is DFQATT and CDR2 is SNEGSKA (reference sequence). The V and J ends lost 5 bases and 3 bases respectively, with 14 bases between them.

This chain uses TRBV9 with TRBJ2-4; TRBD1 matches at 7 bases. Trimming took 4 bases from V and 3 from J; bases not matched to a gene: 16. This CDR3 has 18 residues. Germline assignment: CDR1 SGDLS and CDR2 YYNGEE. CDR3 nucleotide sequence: TGTGCCAGCAGCCCCTTTATGGGGGACAGTTGGGACAAAAACATTCAGTACTTC. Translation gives CASSPFMGDSWDKNIQYF.

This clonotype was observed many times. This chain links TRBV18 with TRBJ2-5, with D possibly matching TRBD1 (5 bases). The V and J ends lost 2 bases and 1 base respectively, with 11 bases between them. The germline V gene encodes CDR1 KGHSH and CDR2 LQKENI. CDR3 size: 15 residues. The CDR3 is CASSPEDSPQETQYF. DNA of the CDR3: TGTGCCAGCTCACCAGAAGACAGTCCCCAAGAGACCCAGTACTTC.

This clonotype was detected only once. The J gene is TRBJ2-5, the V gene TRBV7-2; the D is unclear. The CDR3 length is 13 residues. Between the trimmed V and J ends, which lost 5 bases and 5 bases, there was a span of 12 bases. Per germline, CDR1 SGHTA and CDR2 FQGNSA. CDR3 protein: CASSPLGHETQYF. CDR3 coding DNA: TGTGCCAGCAGCCCCCTAGGGCACGAGACCCAGTACTTC.

The CDR3 nucleotides read TGCAGTGCTAGAGAGGGACCTTATGGCTACACCTTC. This gives the protein CSAREGPYGYTF. V is TRBV20-1 and J is TRBJ1-2; a possible D gene is TRBD1 (5 bases). Germline values: CDR1 DFQATT, CDR2 SNEGSKA (reference sequence). Trimming took off 0 bases at V and 5 bases at J, with 7 bases between the two ends. This CDR3 comprises 12 residues.

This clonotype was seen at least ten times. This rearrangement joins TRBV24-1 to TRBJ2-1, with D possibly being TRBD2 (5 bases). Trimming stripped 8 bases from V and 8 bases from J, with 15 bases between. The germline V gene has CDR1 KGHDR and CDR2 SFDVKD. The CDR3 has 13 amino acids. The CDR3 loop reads CATNTPSGDEQFF. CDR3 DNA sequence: TGTGCCACCAATACCCCAAGCGGCGATGAGCAGTTCTTC.

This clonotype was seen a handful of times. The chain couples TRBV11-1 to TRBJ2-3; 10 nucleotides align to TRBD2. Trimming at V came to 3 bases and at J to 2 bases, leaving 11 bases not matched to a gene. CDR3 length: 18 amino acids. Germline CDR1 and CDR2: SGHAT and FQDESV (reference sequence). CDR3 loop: CASSFSVRTSGFTDTQYF. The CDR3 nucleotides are TGTGCCAGCAGCTTCTCAGTAAGGACTAGCGGTTTCACAGATACGCAGTATTTT.

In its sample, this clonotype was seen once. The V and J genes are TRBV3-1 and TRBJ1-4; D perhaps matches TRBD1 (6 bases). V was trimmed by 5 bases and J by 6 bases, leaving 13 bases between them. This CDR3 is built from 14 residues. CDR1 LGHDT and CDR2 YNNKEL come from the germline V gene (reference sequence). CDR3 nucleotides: TGTGCCAGCAGCTTACAGGGTTTTGATGAAAAACTGTTTTTT. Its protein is CASSLQGFDEKLFF. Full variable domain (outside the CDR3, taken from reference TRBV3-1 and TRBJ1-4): DTAVSQTPKYLVTQMGNDKSIKCEQNLGHDTMYWYKQDSKKFLKIMFSYNNKELIINETVPNRFSPKSPDKAHLNLHINSLELGDSAVYFCASSLQGFDEKLFFGSGTQLSVL.

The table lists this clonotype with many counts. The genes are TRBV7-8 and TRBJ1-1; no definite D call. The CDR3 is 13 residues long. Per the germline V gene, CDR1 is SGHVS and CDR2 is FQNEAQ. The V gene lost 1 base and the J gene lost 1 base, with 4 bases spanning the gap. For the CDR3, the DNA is TGTGCCAGCAGCTTAGTCCCGAACACTGAAGCTTTCTTT. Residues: CASSLVPNTEAFF.

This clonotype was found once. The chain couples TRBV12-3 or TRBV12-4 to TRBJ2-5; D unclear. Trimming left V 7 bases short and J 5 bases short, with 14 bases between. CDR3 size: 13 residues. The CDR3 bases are TGTGCCAGCACCGCGGTGATCCATGAGACCCAGTACTTC. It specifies CASTAVIHETQYF.

The CDR3 sequence: CSVIREREYTEAFF. The CDR3 coding sequence is TGCAGCGTCATCAGGGAAAGGGAGTACACTGAAGCTTTCTTT. The rearrangement joins TRBV29-1 to TRBJ1-1; a possible D gene is TRBD1 (5 bases). Trimming took 6 bases from V and 3 from J, leaving 17 bases between them. This CDR3 is built from 14 residues. Germline CDR1 reads SQVTM; CDR2 reads ANQGSEA.

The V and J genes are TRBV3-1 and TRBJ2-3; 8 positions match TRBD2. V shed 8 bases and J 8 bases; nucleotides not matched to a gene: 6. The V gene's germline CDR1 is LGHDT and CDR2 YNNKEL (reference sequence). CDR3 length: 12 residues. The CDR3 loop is CASGLAGSTQYF. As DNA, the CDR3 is TGTGCCAGCGGACTAGCTGGTAGTACGCAGTATTTT.

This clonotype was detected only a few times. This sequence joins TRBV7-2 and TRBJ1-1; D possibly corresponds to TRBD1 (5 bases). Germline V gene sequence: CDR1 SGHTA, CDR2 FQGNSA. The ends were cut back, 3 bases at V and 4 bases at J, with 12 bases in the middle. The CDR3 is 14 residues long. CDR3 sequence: CASSFRGRRTEAFF. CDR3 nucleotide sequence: TGTGCCAGCAGCTTTAGGGGCCGCCGCACTGAAGCTTTCTTT. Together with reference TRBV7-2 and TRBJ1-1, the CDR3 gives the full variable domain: GAGVSQSPSNKVTEKGKDVELRCDPISGHTALYWYRQSLGQGLEFLIYFQGNSAPDKSGLPSDRFSAERTGGSVSTLTIQRTQQEDSAVYLCASSFRGRRTEAFFGQGTRLTVV.

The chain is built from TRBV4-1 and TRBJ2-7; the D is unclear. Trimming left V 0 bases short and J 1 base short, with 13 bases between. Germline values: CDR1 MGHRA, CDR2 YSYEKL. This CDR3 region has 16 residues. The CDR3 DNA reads TGCGCCAGCAGCCAAGACGCGGCAGCATTATCCTACGAGCAGTACTTC. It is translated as CASSQDAAALSYEQYF.

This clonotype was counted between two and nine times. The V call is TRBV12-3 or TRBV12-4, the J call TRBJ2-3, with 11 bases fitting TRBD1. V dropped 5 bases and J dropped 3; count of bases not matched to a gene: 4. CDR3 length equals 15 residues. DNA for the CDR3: TGTGCCAGCAGTCAGGACAGGGGGCGGACAGATACGCAGTATTTT. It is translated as CASSQDRGRTDTQYF.

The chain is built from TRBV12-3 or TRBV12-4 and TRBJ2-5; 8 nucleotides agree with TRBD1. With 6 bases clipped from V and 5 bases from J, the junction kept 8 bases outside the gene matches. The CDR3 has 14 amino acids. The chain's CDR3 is CASSTRTGRETQYF. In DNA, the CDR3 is TGTGCCAGCAGCACCCGGACAGGGCGGGAGACCCAGTACTTC.

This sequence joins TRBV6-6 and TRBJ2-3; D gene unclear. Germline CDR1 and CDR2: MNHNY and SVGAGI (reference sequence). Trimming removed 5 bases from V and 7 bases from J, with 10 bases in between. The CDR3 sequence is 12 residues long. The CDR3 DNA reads TGTGCCAGCAGTCGACCTGACAATACGCAGTATTTT. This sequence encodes CASSRPDNTQYF.

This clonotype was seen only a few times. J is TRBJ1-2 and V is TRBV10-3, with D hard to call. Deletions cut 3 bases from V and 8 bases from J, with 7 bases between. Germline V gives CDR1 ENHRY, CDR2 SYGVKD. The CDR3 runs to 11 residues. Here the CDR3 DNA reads TGTGCCATCAGTGACCCGGGCGGCTACACCTTC. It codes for CAISDPGGYTF.

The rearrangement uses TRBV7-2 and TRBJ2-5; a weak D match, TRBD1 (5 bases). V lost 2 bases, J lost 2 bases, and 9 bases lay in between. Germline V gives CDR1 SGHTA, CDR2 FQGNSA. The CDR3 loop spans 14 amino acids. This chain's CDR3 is CASSLIRQQETQYF. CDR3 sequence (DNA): TGTGCCAGCAGCTTAATAAGACAGCAAGAGACCCAGTACTTC.

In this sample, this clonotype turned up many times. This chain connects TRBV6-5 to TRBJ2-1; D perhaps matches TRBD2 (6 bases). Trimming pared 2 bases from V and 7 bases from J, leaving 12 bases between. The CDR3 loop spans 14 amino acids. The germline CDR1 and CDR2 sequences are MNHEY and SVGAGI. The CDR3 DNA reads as TGTGCCAGCAGTTACATCAACGGGGGTAATGAGCAGTTCTTC. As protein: CASSYINGGNEQFF.

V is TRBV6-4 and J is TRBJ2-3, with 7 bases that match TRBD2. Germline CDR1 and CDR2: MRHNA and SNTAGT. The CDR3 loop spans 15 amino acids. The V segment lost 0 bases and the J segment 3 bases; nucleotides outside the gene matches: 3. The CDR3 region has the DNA TGTGCCAGCAGTGACTCATGGACTAGTACAGATACGCAGTATTTT. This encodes CASSDSWTSTDTQYF.

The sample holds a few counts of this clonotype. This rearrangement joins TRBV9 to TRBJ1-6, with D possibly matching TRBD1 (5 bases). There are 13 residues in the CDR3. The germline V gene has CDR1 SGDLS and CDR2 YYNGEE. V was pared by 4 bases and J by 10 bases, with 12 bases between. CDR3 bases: TGTGCCAGCAGCCTAGAACAGGAATCACCCCTCCACTTT. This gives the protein CASSLEQESPLHF.